Below are 20 T cell receptor beta chains sequenced from a single sample in a study of T cell responses to AZD1222 COVID-19 vaccine. Using immunoSEQ multiplex PCR, the repertoire was profiled, and TCRdb retains in-frame clones only, with some absent. Altogether 130,000 to 150,000 clones are present, 88% being singletons, with the ten largest covering approximately 5.1%. The sequencing here drew on peripheral blood, taken 28 days after the second dose of the MenACWY control vaccine. Every receptor here comes from an adult who received the MenACWY meningococcal vaccine as a control.

The chain employs TRBV3-1 (or the pseudogene TRBV3-2) and TRBJ2-1; 7 positions match TRBD1. In germline, CDR1 is LGHDT, CDR2 YNNKEL (reference sequence). V lost 1 base, J lost 5 bases, and 11 bases stayed unmatched. The CDR3 consists of 17 residues. The CDR3 DNA sequence: TGTGCCAGCAGCCAAGTTGTCCCCCGGGACAGCAACAATGAGCAGTTCTTC. Its translation is CASSQVVPRDSNNEQFF.

This chain uses TRBV24-1 with TRBJ1-4, with D uncertain. The length of the CDR3 is 13 residues. From germline, CDR1 is KGHDR and CDR2 SFDVKD. V was pared by 9 bases and J by 6 bases, with 13 bases between. The CDR3 DNA sequence: TGTGCCACCTCCGCGGACGGGGATGAAAAACTGTTTTTT. Amino acid sequence: CATSADGDEKLFF.

This clone has a single count. V and J are TRBV11-3 and TRBJ1-6; no clear D. Germline V lookup: CDR1 SGHNT, CDR2 YENEEA. The CDR3 is made up of 15 amino acids. V dropped 5 bases and J dropped 8 bases, with 16 bases sitting between them. The CDR3, as DNA: TGTGCCAGCAGCCGGCAATGGACGCGGGATTCACCCCTCCACTTT. As protein: CASSRQWTRDSPLHF. Based on the CDR3 plus reference TRBV11-3 and TRBJ1-6, the full variable domain is EAGVVQSPRYKIIEKKQPVAFWCNPISGHNTLYWYLQNLGQGPELLIRYENEEAVDDSQLPKDRFSAERLKGVDSTLKIQPAELGDSAVYLCASSRQWTRDSPLHFGNGTRLTVT.

V and J are TRBV24-1 and TRBJ1-1; D unresolved. This CDR3 has 10 amino acids. The V end was cut by 3 bases, the J end by 13 bases, with 8 bases between. From germline, CDR1 is KGHDR and CDR2 SFDVKD. The CDR3 region has the DNA TGTGCCACCAGTGATCCCCTTCTTTTCTTT. Translated, it gives CATSDPLLFF.

A few counts support this clone. In DNA form, the CDR3 reads TGCAGCGTTGAAGATGACTCGGGGACAGCTAACTATGGCTACACCTTC. This translates into CSVEDDSGTANYGYTF. The chain links TRBV29-1 to TRBJ1-2; the match to TRBD1 covers 7 bases. Losses at the gene ends were 0 bases for V and 0 bases for J; bases not matched to a gene: 7. Germline V lookup: CDR1 SQVTM, CDR2 ANQGSEA. CDR3 length: 16 residues.

As to this clone: Distinct nucleotide sequences in the sample also encode this CDR3. The V call is TRBV11-3, the J call TRBJ2-7; D is possibly TRBD1 or TRBD2 (5 bases each). The length of the CDR3 is 14 residues. Germline values: CDR1 SGHNT, CDR2 YENEEA. V lost 3 bases, J lost 0 bases, and 9 bases lay in between. In nucleotides, the CDR3 is TGTGCCAGCAGCTTGGGACGGAACTCCTACGAGCAGTACTTC. It encodes CASSLGRNSYEQYF.

The chain joins TRBV7-9 to TRBJ2-1; D possibly matches TRBD1 or TRBD2 (5 bases each). This CDR3 has 13 amino acids. The V and J ends lost 3 bases and 12 bases respectively, with 15 bases between them. Germline CDR1 SEHNR, CDR2 FQNEAQ (reference sequence). The CDR3 sequence: CASSFGALVLQFF. The DNA for the CDR3 is TGTGCCAGCAGCTTTGGGGCACTAGTGCTGCAGTTCTTC. Complete variable domain (other parts from reference TRBV7-9 and TRBJ2-1): DTGVSQNPRHKITKRGQNVTFRCDPISEHNRLYWYRQTLGQGPEFLTYFQNEAQLEKSRLLSDRFSAERPKGSFSTLEIQRTEQGDSAMYLCASSFGALVLQFFGPGTRLTVL.

CDR3 loop: CASSLGGLAGDPYEQYF. The CDR3 DNA reads TGTGCCAGCAGCTTAGGAGGACTAGCGGGAGACCCCTACGAGCAGTACTTC. V is TRBV11-3 and J is TRBJ2-7; TRBD2 matches at 13 bases. The CDR3 spans 17 residues. Trimming at V came to 1 base and at J to 2 bases, leaving 5 bases not matched to a gene. Germline CDR1 is SGHNT and CDR2 is YENEEA.

This clone was counted between two and nine times. The V gene is TRBV7-8, the J gene TRBJ2-7; 9 bases align to TRBD2. Germline values: CDR1 SGHVS, CDR2 FQNEAQ. After removal of 2 bases from V and 3 bases from J, the junction contained 5 bases not matched to a gene. The CDR3 is 15 amino acids. CDR3 sequence (DNA): TGTGCCAGCAGCTTACTAGCGGGATTGGACTACGAGCAGTACTTC. The encoded protein is CASSLLAGLDYEQYF.

The V gene is TRBV18, the J gene TRBJ2-1; 10 bases fit TRBD2. The germline gives CDR1 KGHSH, CDR2 LQKENI. CDR3 length equals 18 residues. V shed 2 bases, J shed 7 bases, and the junction held 14 bases outside the gene matches. CDR3 DNA: TGTGCCAGCTCACCATTACGATCCGGGACTAGCGTTAGGAATGAGCAGTTCTTC. Its protein is CASSPLRSGTSVRNEQFF.

This clone was seen a handful of times. J is TRBJ1-5 and V is TRBV15; no clear D. CDR1 and CDR2 from the germline V gene are LNHNV and YYDKDF (reference sequence). Trimming took off 5 bases at V and 6 bases at J, with 2 bases between the two ends. The CDR3 length is 10 residues. The CDR3 region has the DNA TGTGCCACCAGCCCTCAGCCCCAGCATTTT. Protein product: CATSPQPQHF.

The CDR3 DNA follows: TGTGCCAGTAGTTTTAACTCCCTGAACACTGAAGCTTTCTTT. This codes for CASSFNSLNTEAFF. This chain links TRBV19 with TRBJ1-1; no definite D call. This CDR3 contains 14 residues. Trimming stripped 5 bases from V and 0 bases from J, with 10 bases between. The V gene's germline CDR1 is LNHDA and CDR2 SQIVND (reference sequence).

The J gene is TRBJ1-2, the V gene TRBV6-5; weak D call: TRBD1 (6 bases). Germline V lookup: CDR1 MNHEY, CDR2 SVGAGI. The germline V and J ends were trimmed by 2 bases and 8 bases, with 15 bases remaining between them. The CDR3 is made up of 14 amino acids. The CDR3 reads CASSYAIRGAGYTF. The CDR3 nucleotides read TGTGCCAGCAGTTACGCAATCAGGGGCGCAGGCTACACCTTC.

V gene TRBV27 combines with J gene TRBJ2-1; D unclear. With 0 bases removed from V and 5 bases from J, the gap between germline ends came to 5 bases. CDR1 and CDR2 (germline): MNHEY, SMNVEV (reference sequence). The CDR3 extends over 13 amino acids. The CDR3, as DNA: TGTGCCAGCAGTTTATCGGGAAACAATGAGCAGTTCTTC. This translates into CASSLSGNNEQFF.

The CDR3 nucleotides are TGTGCCAGCAGCTTGGTACAATACTACGAGCAGTACTTC. As protein: CASSLVQYYEQYF. The chain employs TRBV5-8 and TRBJ2-7, with D unresolved. CDR3 length: 13 amino acids. Germline V gene lookup returns CDR1 SGHTS and CDR2 YDEGEE. The V end lost 0 bases, the J end lost 3 bases, and 7 bases lay between the germline ends.

This chain joins TRBV5-1 and TRBJ2-7; 8 positions agree with TRBD1. J gave up 7 bases and V 1 base, and 1 base lay outside the gene matches. The CDR3 loop spans 12 amino acids. Germline CDR1 and CDR2: SGHRS and YFSETQ. Here the CDR3 reads CASSLTGGEQYF. As DNA, the CDR3 is TGCGCCAGCAGCTTGACAGGGGGAGAGCAGTACTTC.

The chain carries TRBV7-9 and TRBJ1-4; no clear D. Germline assignment: CDR1 SEHNR and CDR2 FQNEAQ (reference sequence). This CDR3 is built from 15 residues. The V and J ends lost 5 bases and 8 bases respectively, with 18 bases between them. CDR3 coding DNA: TGTGCCAGCAGCGCCGTAGGGAGAACAAGAGAAAAACTGTTTTTT. Translation gives CASSAVGRTREKLFF.

The V and J genes are TRBV4-3 and TRBJ1-4; tentatively, D is TRBD1 (5 bases). The germline gives CDR1 LGHNA, CDR2 YSLEER. This CDR3 has 17 amino acids. V was cut by 0 bases and J by 8 bases, with 19 bases left in between. The CDR3 DNA reads as TGCGCCAGCAGCCAAGAGCGGGAGGGCAGGGCAGGAGAAAAACTGTTTTTT. Protein sequence: CASSQEREGRAGEKLFF.

The chain is built from TRBV7-2 and TRBJ2-3; D uncertain. The CDR3 consists of 13 residues. Germline CDR1 SGHTA, CDR2 FQGNSA. Trimming pared 3 bases from V and 7 bases from J, leaving 11 bases between. CDR3 DNA: TGTGCCAGCAGCTTTGATAGAACGAATACGCAGTATTTT. Amino acid sequence: CASSFDRTNTQYF.

The chain has TRBV5-6 and TRBJ2-1; 7 bases map to TRBD1. V shed 0 bases, J shed 7 bases, and the junction held 10 bases outside the gene matches. CDR1 SGHDT and CDR2 YYEEEE come from the germline V gene. The length of the CDR3 is 16 residues. CDR3 residues: CASSLDRGSHRNEQFF. The CDR3 DNA sequence: TGTGCCAGCAGCTTGGACAGGGGTTCGCACCGGAATGAGCAGTTCTTC.